These T cell receptor beta chains were read from a single sample in a study of cytomegalovirus exposure and HLA in healthy donors. Some clones are missing from TCRdb's copy, which holds only in-frame ones; the method was immunoSEQ multiplex PCR. This sample yields about 140,000 clones, of which 70% to 85% are seen a single time; under 10% belongs to the top ten. Sequencing was done on a sample of PBMCs. These receptors all stem from a woman aged 60-70 years in good health and CMV-seropositive. The CDR3 runs from the conserved cysteine through the conserved F or W. Fields, in order: D gene, J gene, clone size, CDR3 length, V gene, CDR3 protein, CDR3 DNA. A D gene is named only where the DNA matches it firmly. Clone sizes are given selectively: once, few, many, or a class where the clone is expanded.

D gene: TRBD1
J gene: TRBJ1-1
clone size: -
CDR3 length: 16
V gene: TRBV28
CDR3 protein: CASSHPGLTGVTEAFF
CDR3 DNA: TGTGCCAGCAGTCACCCCGGCTTGACAGGGGTTACTGAAGCTTTCTTT

D gene: -
J gene: TRBJ1-4
clone size: -
CDR3 length: 16
V gene: TRBV6-6
CDR3 protein: CASGFQGRATNEKLFF
CDR3 DNA: TGTGCCAGCGGATTTCAGGGGCGAGCAACTAATGAAAAACTGTTTTTT

D gene: -
J gene: TRBJ1-2
clone size: -
CDR3 length: 14
V gene: TRBV4-1
CDR3 protein: CASSQDWEGYGYTF
CDR3 DNA: TGCGCCAGCAGCCAAGACTGGGAGGGATATGGCTACACCTTC

D gene: TRBD2
J gene: TRBJ2-1
clone size: few
CDR3 length: 16
V gene: TRBV6-5
CDR3 protein: CASSYSAPSGSGEQFF
CDR3 DNA: TGTGCCAGCAGTTACTCTGCGCCTAGCGGGAGCGGTGAGCAGTTCTTC

D gene: -
J gene: TRBJ1-2
clone size: -
CDR3 length: 13
V gene: TRBV21-1
CDR3 protein: CASSNNPTRGYTF
CDR3 DNA: TGTGCCAGCAGCAACAATCCCACTCGCGGCTACACCTTC

D gene: TRBD1
J gene: TRBJ2-3
clone size: -
CDR3 length: 17
V gene: TRBV5-1
CDR3 protein: CASSRGTGRWGTDTQYF
CDR3 DNA: TGCGCCAGCAGCCGTGGGACAGGGAGATGGGGCACAGATACGCAGTATTTT

D gene: -
J gene: TRBJ2-1
clone size: few
CDR3 length: 11
V gene: TRBV9
CDR3 protein: CASSRADEQFF
CDR3 DNA: TGTGCCAGCAGTCGAGCGGATGAGCAGTTCTTC

D gene: TRBD1
J gene: TRBJ2-4
clone size: few
CDR3 length: 15
V gene: TRBV7-2
CDR3 protein: CASTLDRAKGNIQYF
CDR3 DNA: TGTGCCAGCACCTTGGACAGGGCAAAGGGAAACATTCAGTACTTC

D gene: -
J gene: TRBJ2-1
clone size: -
CDR3 length: 14
V gene: TRBV7-9
CDR3 protein: CASSSLTSNNEQFF
CDR3 DNA: TGTGCCAGCAGCTCCTTGACAAGTAATAATGAGCAGTTCTTC

D gene: -
J gene: TRBJ2-1
clone size: -
CDR3 length: 16
V gene: TRBV18
CDR3 protein: CASSPTSNPEVDEQFF
CDR3 DNA: TGTGCCAGCTCGCCGACATCTAACCCGGAGGTAGATGAGCAGTTCTTC

D gene: TRBD1
J gene: TRBJ2-5
clone size: few
CDR3 length: 15
V gene: TRBV19
CDR3 protein: CASSRGQGVPETQYF
CDR3 DNA: TGTGCCAGTAGTCGAGGACAGGGTGTACCGGAGACCCAGTACTTC

D gene: -
J gene: TRBJ2-5
clone size: -
CDR3 length: 14
V gene: TRBV7-9
CDR3 protein: CASRDTGAGETQYF
CDR3 DNA: TGTGCCAGCAGGGACACGGGAGCCGGAGAGACCCAGTACTTC

D gene: TRBD2
J gene: TRBJ2-3
clone size: -
CDR3 length: 15
V gene: TRBV7-2
CDR3 protein: CASSVDAGGPNTQYF
CDR3 DNA: TGTGCCAGCAGCGTAGATGCGGGAGGGCCGAATACGCAGTATTTT

D gene: -
J gene: TRBJ2-7
clone size: once
CDR3 length: 14
V gene: TRBV30
CDR3 protein: CAWSVPPGLVEQYF
CDR3 DNA: TGTGCCTGGAGTGTACCCCCCGGACTTGTCGAGCAGTACTTC

D gene: -
J gene: TRBJ1-2
clone size: few
CDR3 length: 15
V gene: TRBV15
CDR3 protein: CATSRVTAGNYGYTF
CDR3 DNA: TGTGCCACCAGCAGAGTTACCGCAGGGAACTATGGCTACACCTTC

D gene: TRBD1
J gene: TRBJ2-5
clone size: -
CDR3 length: 16
V gene: TRBV5-1
CDR3 protein: CASSWGTGGVGETQYF
CDR3 DNA: TGCGCCAGCAGCTGGGGGACAGGAGGTGTTGGAGAGACCCAGTACTTC

D gene: -
J gene: TRBJ2-3
clone size: -
CDR3 length: 12
V gene: TRBV7-2
CDR3 protein: CASSLSADTQYF
CDR3 DNA: TGTGCCAGCAGCCTTAGTGCAGATACGCAGTATTTT

D gene: TRBD2
J gene: TRBJ2-7
clone size: -
CDR3 length: 15
V gene: TRBV28
CDR3 protein: CASSLMGGSLYEQYF
CDR3 DNA: TGTGCCAGCAGTTTAATGGGGGGGAGCCTCTACGAGCAGTACTTC

D gene: TRBD2
J gene: TRBJ2-1
clone size: -
CDR3 length: 18
V gene: TRBV7-3
CDR3 protein: CASSLTPRTSGEQDEQFF
CDR3 DNA: TGTGCCAGCAGCTTAACGCCGCGGACTAGCGGAGAGCAGGATGAGCAGTTCTTC

D gene: TRBD1
J gene: TRBJ2-1
clone size: -
CDR3 length: 16
V gene: TRBV28
CDR3 protein: CARGTGVDPMANEQFF
CDR3 DNA: TGTGCCAGAGGGACAGGGGTGGACCCTATGGCCAATGAGCAGTTCTTC

D gene: -
J gene: TRBJ2-1
clone size: -
CDR3 length: 12
V gene: TRBV5-4
CDR3 protein: CASSFTYNEQFF
CDR3 DNA: TGTGCCAGCAGCTTTACCTACAATGAGCAGTTCTTC

D gene: -
J gene: TRBJ2-3
clone size: once
CDR3 length: 14
V gene: TRBV6-5
CDR3 protein: CASSLDSATDTQYF
CDR3 DNA: TGTGCCAGCAGTTTGGACTCAGCAACTGATACGCAGTATTTT

D gene: TRBD2
J gene: TRBJ2-7
clone size: -
CDR3 length: 16
V gene: TRBV7-9
CDR3 protein: CASSALAGDMSYEQYF
CDR3 DNA: TGTGCCAGCAGCGCTTTAGCGGGAGATATGTCCTACGAGCAGTACTTC

D gene: -
J gene: TRBJ2-5
clone size: -
CDR3 length: 15
V gene: TRBV6-1
CDR3 protein: CASRPVDSNLETQYF
CDR3 DNA: TGTGCCAGCAGGCCCGTCGACAGTAATCTTGAGACCCAGTACTTC

D gene: TRBD2
J gene: TRBJ2-7
clone size: -
CDR3 length: 16
V gene: TRBV7-3
CDR3 protein: CASSFGLADPSYEQYF
CDR3 DNA: TGTGCCAGCAGCTTTGGACTAGCGGACCCTTCCTACGAGCAGTACTTC

D gene: TRBD2
J gene: TRBJ2-3
clone size: -
CDR3 length: 17
V gene: TRBV7-2
CDR3 protein: CASSRMGLADSTDTQYF
CDR3 DNA: TGTGCCAGCAGCCGAATGGGACTAGCCGACTCCACAGATACGCAGTATTTT

D gene: -
J gene: TRBJ2-3
clone size: -
CDR3 length: 14
V gene: TRBV19
CDR3 protein: CASKGRGSTDTQYF
CDR3 DNA: TGTGCCAGTAAAGGCAGGGGAAGCACAGATACGCAGTATTTT

D gene: -
J gene: TRBJ1-1
clone size: -
CDR3 length: 14
V gene: TRBV30
CDR3 protein: CAWSSRGGATEAFF
CDR3 DNA: TGTGCCTGGAGCTCCCGGGGAGGGGCCACTGAAGCTTTCTTT

D gene: -
J gene: TRBJ1-4
clone size: -
CDR3 length: 13
V gene: TRBV14
CDR3 protein: CASSQEEYEKLFF
CDR3 DNA: TGTGCCAGCAGCCAAGAAGAGTATGAAAAACTGTTTTTT

D gene: TRBD2
J gene: TRBJ2-7
clone size: -
CDR3 length: 16
V gene: TRBV7-9
CDR3 protein: CASSPRTSGHSYEQYF
CDR3 DNA: TGTGCCAGCAGCCCTCGGACTAGCGGGCACTCCTACGAGCAGTACTTC

D gene: -
J gene: TRBJ2-1
clone size: -
CDR3 length: 12
V gene: TRBV7-7
CDR3 protein: CASSSTGYEQFF
CDR3 DNA: TGTGCTAGCAGCTCCACAGGGTATGAGCAGTTCTTC

D gene: TRBD2
J gene: TRBJ2-7
clone size: -
CDR3 length: 16
V gene: TRBV7-2
CDR3 protein: CASSPPPGTSVMKQYF
CDR3 DNA: TGTGCCAGCAGCCCTCCCCCCGGGACTAGCGTAATGAAGCAGTACTTC

D gene: TRBD2
J gene: TRBJ2-4
clone size: -
CDR3 length: 17
V gene: TRBV28
CDR3 protein: CASSPRTSGVAKNIQYF
CDR3 DNA: TGTGCCAGCAGTCCCCGGACTAGCGGGGTAGCCAAAAACATTCAGTACTTC

D gene: -
J gene: TRBJ1-4
clone size: -
CDR3 length: 16
V gene: TRBV6-1
CDR3 protein: CASSVGRVYGYEKLFF
CDR3 DNA: TGTGCCAGCAGTGTCGGCAGGGTATACGGCTATGAAAAACTGTTTTTT

D gene: -
J gene: TRBJ2-3
clone size: -
CDR3 length: 14
V gene: TRBV4-1
CDR3 protein: CASSQVLHHDTQYF
CDR3 DNA: TGCGCCAGCAGCCAAGTATTACACCACGATACGCAGTATTTT

D gene: -
J gene: TRBJ1-2
clone size: -
CDR3 length: 15
V gene: TRBV28
CDR3 protein: CASREQGFIYYGYTF
CDR3 DNA: TGTGCCAGCAGAGAACAGGGATTCATCTACTATGGCTACACCTTC

D gene: TRBD2
J gene: TRBJ2-1
clone size: once
CDR3 length: 15
V gene: TRBV15
CDR3 protein: CATSIGTSGSNEQFF
CDR3 DNA: TGTGCCACCAGCATCGGGACTAGCGGGAGTAATGAGCAGTTCTTC